This entry features one T cell receptor (beta chain) sequence. These data originate in a study of T cell repertoires in cytomegalovirus infection. With V trimmed by 5 bases and J by 5 bases, 5 bases remained unmatched. From germline, CDR1 is SEHNR and CDR2 FQNEAQ (reference sequence). The CDR3 runs to 13 residues. TCRdb passed the reads through MiXCR, listing each CDR3 protein once. The table shows around 290,000 distinct CDR3 sequences, with 20% to 30% occurring only once. The receptor comes from a human donor in good health (CMV status not recorded). Some clones in this sample may be carry-over from other donors' samples. Sequencing input: PBMCs. V usage is TRBV7-9 and J usage is TRBJ1-1, with 7 bases identical to TRBD1. CDR3 sequence (DNA): TGTGCCAGCAGCCAGGGGGGGACAACTGAAGCTTTCTTT. Protein: CASSQGGTTEAFF.